This T cell receptor (beta chain) was recovered during a study of cytomegalovirus exposure and HLA in healthy donors. Study at large: The approximately 660 first-cohort repertoires shared a platform with the 110 or so validation repertoires, as reported in a later analysis. Points from the study as a whole: Cytomegalovirus-associated status was assigned to about 180 TCR beta chains. In vitro confirmation showed a few CMV-associated chains to be CMV antigen specific.

From the approximately 120-subject validation cohort, which was separate from the roughly 670-subject first cohort, the donors were drawn. V dropped 0 bases and J dropped 4 bases, with 9 bases sitting between them. The CDR3 extends over 14 amino acids. Germline assignment: CDR1 SGHRS and CDR2 YFSETQ. This clone was seen once. The antigen is undetermined. Assay used: immunoSEQ multiplex PCR; TCRdb lists only in-frame clones, some missing. The table includes fewer than 250,000 clones, around nine tenths detected once. The rearrangement joins TRBV5-1 to TRBJ2-3; the D gene is possibly TRBD2 (5 bases). The receptor was isolated from a young man in good health and CMV-seronegative. Sequenced sample: PBMCs. CDR3 in DNA: TGCGCCAGCAGCTTGGTGTCGGAGGCAGATACGCAGTATTTT. Residues: CASSLVSEADTQYF.